Reported below is one TCR beta chain. Its antigen is as yet unknown. Donors in the study were healthy people who gave bone marrow. The data were taken from a study of cytomegalovirus exposure and HLA in healthy donors. Amplification used 60 Vbeta primers and 13 Jbeta primers. Repertoires were generated with immunoSEQ multiplex PCR, while TCRdb's copy carries only in-frame clones and drops some. The sample lists about 35,000 clones; 80% were seen once. In germline, CDR1 is PRHDT, CDR2 FYEKMQ (reference sequence). V dropped 3 bases and J dropped 0; count of bases not matched to a gene: 16. The CDR3 extends over 22 amino acids. Study-level findings and limits: In a later analysis, HLA-associated TCR beta chains were more clonally expanded than equally common others. The authors listed approximately 160 TCR beta chains as cytomegalovirus-associated. In a later analysis, several top co-occurrence clusters appeared linked to parvovirus B19, influenza, CMV and Epstein-Barr virus.

This clonotype originated in a male donor in good health and CMV-seronegative. The chain carries TRBV13 and TRBJ2-4; 14 bases match TRBD2. Sample: PBMCs. This CDR3 reads CASSLQDLRTSGRNGAKNIQYF. The DNA for the CDR3 is TGTGCCAGCAGCTTGCAGGACTTGAGGACTAGCGGGAGGAACGGAGCCAAAAACATTCAGTACTTC.